Listed below are T cell receptor beta chains from one sample, sequenced in a study of blood T cell repertoires in COVID-19. Measured with immunoSEQ multiplex PCR; TCRdb has only the in-frame clones, and not every one. The sample lists hundreds of thousands of clones, about four fifths occurring once. The sequencing sample was made of peripheral blood. These receptors were collected from a woman aged 40 to 50 with active or convalescent COVID-19. CDR3s include the opening cysteine and the closing phenylalanine or tryptophan. D genes are given only for firm matches. Clone size appears in some rows only: once, few, many, or a class for an expanded clone.

v_call	j_call	d_call	clone_size	cdr3_aa	cdr3_nt
TRBV14	TRBJ2-1	TRBD2	-	CASSQGLDDEQFF	TGTGCCAGCAGCCAGGGACTAGACGATGAGCAGTTCTTC
TRBV28	TRBJ1-2	TRBD1	once	CASSWRTGSGYTF	TGTGCCAGCAGTTGGAGGACAGGGTCTGGCTACACCTTC
TRBV5-4	TRBJ2-5	TRBD1	-	CASNAPGTGDETQYF	TGTGCCAGCAACGCCCCCGGGACAGGGGACGAGACCCAGTACTTC
TRBV6-5	TRBJ1-2	-	-	CASSHGVYGYTF	TGTGCCAGCAGTCACGGGGTCTATGGCTACACCTTC
TRBV5-1	TRBJ1-3	TRBD1	-	CASSLQGVSSGNTIYF	TGCGCCAGCAGCTTACAGGGGGTGAGCTCTGGAAACACCATATATTTT
TRBV6-1	TRBJ1-2	TRBD1	-	CASSEPILAGGARSYGYTF	TGTGCCAGCAGTGAACCAATTCTAGCAGGGGGCGCGCGTAGCTATGGCTACACCTTC
TRBV7-9	TRBJ2-1	TRBD1	few	CATTFGTGYNEQFF	TGTGCCACCACATTTGGGACAGGCTACAATGAGCAGTTCTTC
TRBV21-1	TRBJ1-2	-	-	CASSKGGGPGRSYGYTF	TGTGCCAGCAGCAAAGGCGGGGGCCCCGGGAGGAGCTATGGCTACACCTTC
TRBV4-2	TRBJ2-1	TRBD1	once	CASKGQGYNEQFF	TGTGCCAGCAAGGGACAGGGCTACAATGAGCAGTTCTTC
TRBV2	TRBJ1-5	TRBD1	-	CASSVDRGSTQPQHF	TGTGCCAGCAGTGTTGACAGGGGATCAACGCAGCCCCAGCATTTT
TRBV19	TRBJ1-3	TRBD1	-	CASSPAGTGGNTIYF	TGTGCCAGTAGTCCAGCCGGGACAGGGGGCAACACCATATATTTT
TRBV11-2	TRBJ1-3	TRBD1	once	CASSLTDRGTDTIYF	TGTGCCAGCAGCTTGACCGACAGGGGAACGGACACCATATATTTT
TRBV4-2	TRBJ2-1	TRBD2	-	CASSQDQAGPIYNEQFF	TGTGCCAGCAGCCAAGATCAAGCGGGGCCGATCTACAATGAGCAGTTCTTC
TRBV12-3/TRBV12-4	TRBJ1-5	-	-	CASSLQGTQPQHF	TGTGCCAGCAGTCTACAGGGTACTCAGCCCCAGCATTTT
TRBV9	TRBJ2-7	TRBD1	-	CASSVGPGQSSYEQYF	TGTGCCAGCAGCGTAGGTCCGGGACAGAGCTCCTACGAGCAGTACTTC
TRBV12-3/TRBV12-4	TRBJ2-3	TRBD1	-	CASRDRDGDTQYF	TGTGCCAGCAGGGACAGGGACGGGGATACGCAGTATTTT
TRBV15	TRBJ2-3	TRBD2	once	CATSRDSLAGVDTDTQYF	TGTGCCACCAGCAGAGATTCGCTAGCGGGGGTTGACACAGATACGCAGTATTTT
TRBV3-1/TRBV3-2	TRBJ1-5	-	-	CASSPDRDNQPQHF	TGTGCCAGCAGCCCGGACAGAGACAATCAGCCCCAGCATTTT
TRBV28	TRBJ2-2	TRBD1	once	CASSFRARGRGTGELFF	TGTGCCAGCAGTTTTAGGGCCAGGGGGCGAGGGACCGGGGAGCTGTTTTTT
TRBV19	TRBJ2-2	TRBD1	few	CASSTRTGDTGELFF	TGTGCCAGTAGTACGCGGACAGGGGACACCGGGGAGCTGTTTTTT
TRBV10-3	TRBJ1-3	-	-	CAISVKPSSGNTIYF	TGTGCCATCAGTGTAAAGCCTAGCTCTGGAAACACCATATATTTT
TRBV18	TRBJ1-4	-	-	CASSRRDNGEKLFF	TGTGCCAGCTCACGCCGGGACAATGGTGAAAAACTGTTTTTT
TRBV9	TRBJ1-5	-	-	CASLSGLSNQPQHF	TGTGCCAGCCTATCGGGACTGAGCAATCAGCCCCAGCATTTT
TRBV10-3	TRBJ1-4	TRBD1	-	CATKGAENEKLFF	TGTGCCACCAAGGGGGCGGAAAATGAAAAACTGTTTTTT
TRBV5-1	TRBJ1-1	TRBD1	-	CASSSQTGDGDRAFF	TGCGCCAGCAGCTCTCAGACAGGGGACGGTGATAGAGCTTTCTTT
TRBV3-1/TRBV3-2	TRBJ2-1	TRBD2	-	CASSQDTSGMGEQFF	TGTGCCAGCAGCCAAGATACTAGCGGGATGGGTGAGCAGTTCTTC
TRBV27	TRBJ2-1	-	-	CASIPLGQAGEQFF	TGTGCCAGCATCCCTCTCGGACAGGCGGGAGAGCAGTTCTTC
TRBV23-1	TRBJ2-4	-	once	CASRAGIVALGKNIQYF	TGCGCCAGCCGTGCAGGGATCGTCGCCTTGGGCAAAAACATTCAGTACTTC
TRBV5-1	TRBJ1-1	-	-	CASSLDTGEAFF	TGCGCCAGCAGCTTGGACACAGGGGAAGCTTTCTTT
TRBV7-9	TRBJ1-2	-	-	CASNDGTIFRYTF	TGTGCCAGCAACGACGGGACAATATTCCGCTACACCTTC
TRBV5-4	TRBJ1-2	-	-	CASSGGGEANYGYTF	TGTGCCAGCAGCGGGGGGGGAGAAGCTAACTATGGCTACACCTTC
TRBV11-3	TRBJ1-1	-	-	CASSLGAGNTEAFF	TGTGCCAGCAGCTTGGGGGCAGGGAACACTGAAGCTTTCTTT
TRBV11-3	TRBJ2-7	TRBD2	-	CASSLSGGRVEQYF	TGTGCCAGCAGCTTAAGCGGGGGCAGGGTCGAGCAGTACTTC
TRBV27	TRBJ1-1	TRBD1	-	CASSFSGTVLNTEAFF	TGTGCCAGCAGTTTTTCCGGGACAGTCTTGAACACTGAAGCTTTCTTT
TRBV4-3	TRBJ1-3	TRBD1	-	CASSRNAAGQGSGNTIYF	TGCGCCAGCAGCCGTAATGCAGCGGGACAGGGGTCTGGAAACACCATATATTTT
TRBV18	TRBJ1-1	-	-	CASSATDLNTEAFF	TGTGCCAGCTCAGCGACAGACTTGAACACTGAAGCTTTCTTT
TRBV9	TRBJ1-2	-	few	CASSVATGGLYGYTF	TGTGCCAGCAGCGTAGCTACAGGTGGCCTCTATGGCTACACCTTC
TRBV15	TRBJ1-1	TRBD1	-	CATSGQGTNTEAFF	TGTGCCACCAGCGGACAGGGGACGAACACTGAAGCTTTCTTT
TRBV7-2	TRBJ1-5	-	-	CASSLRQGRGFYQPQHF	TGTGCCAGCAGCTTAAGGCAGGGCAGGGGCTTCTATCAGCCCCAGCATTTT
TRBV15	TRBJ2-5	-	-	CATSRDAGRETQYF	TGTGCCACCAGCAGAGACGCGGGGCGGGAGACCCAGTACTTC
TRBV2	TRBJ1-2	-	few	CASSDTMAVVYGYTF	TGTGCCAGCAGTGATACAATGGCGGTGGTTTATGGCTACACCTTC
TRBV11-2	TRBJ2-2	TRBD1	few	CASSLRTGMDAGELFF	TGTGCCAGCAGCCTTCGGACAGGGATGGATGCCGGGGAGCTGTTTTTT
TRBV28	TRBJ1-1	-	-	CASSPQSRQVEAFF	TGTGCCAGCAGTCCGCAATCCCGACAGGTTGAAGCTTTCTTT
TRBV13	TRBJ1-2	-	-	CASSLRRARGYTF	TGTGCCAGCAGCTTACGGAGGGCCCGGGGCTACACCTTC
TRBV19	TRBJ2-1	-	once	CASSIWASVAMEQFF	TGTGCCAGTAGTATTTGGGCTAGCGTGGCGATGGAGCAGTTCTTC
TRBV28	TRBJ1-6	-	-	CASSLRGGTSPLHF	TGTGCCAGCAGTTTAAGAGGAGGGACCTCACCCCTCCACTTT